These T cell receptor beta chains were read from a single sample in a study of control samples from healthy donors and cancer patients. Sequencing used immunoSEQ multiplex PCR; TCRdb keeps in-frame clones, though not all of them. This sample has about 250,000 clones, with over 70% found just once. Sequencing was performed on PBMCs. These TCRs come from a woman aged 55-69 years with lung cancer. Both conserved end residues are part of each CDR3. A D gene is named only where the DNA matches it firmly. Rows give clone size only sometimes, using once, few, many, or a class for an expanded clone.

size	D	J	V	CDR3	DNA
.	TRBD1	TRBJ2-7	TRBV11-2	CASSRNRDREYEQYF	TGTGCCAGCAGCCGTAACCGGGACAGGGAGTACGAGCAGTACTTC
.	TRBD1	TRBJ2-1	TRBV3-1/TRBV3-2	CASSRLGQEDEQFF	TGTGCCAGCAGCCGCCTGGGACAGGAGGATGAGCAGTTCTTC
few	.	TRBJ1-5	TRBV12-3/TRBV12-4	CASARGGNQPQHF	TGTGCCAGTGCAAGGGGAGGGAATCAGCCCCAGCATTTT
once	.	TRBJ2-3	TRBV6-2/TRBV6-3	CASSYSGSIQYF	TGTGCCAGCAGTTACTCGGGATCTATTCAGTATTTT
.	.	TRBJ2-7	TRBV5-4	CASIQEGSYEQYF	TGTGCCAGCATTCAGGAGGGGTCCTACGAGCAGTACTTC
.	TRBD1	TRBJ1-2	TRBV2	CASSGGQGFYGYTF	TGTGCCAGCAGTGGGGGACAGGGCTTCTATGGCTACACCTTC
.	TRBD1	TRBJ1-1	TRBV3-1/TRBV3-2	CASSQEGAGGRTEAFF	TGTGCCAGCAGCCAAGAGGGGGCAGGGGGGCGGACTGAAGCTTTCTTT
.	.	TRBJ1-5	TRBV2	CASSGYNQPQHF	TGTGCCAGCAGTGGTTACAATCAGCCCCAGCATTTT
.	.	TRBJ1-1	TRBV27	CASSFWGGGMNTEAFF	TGTGCCAGCAGTTTTTGGGGCGGGGGAATGAACACTGAAGCTTTCTTT
.	TRBD2	TRBJ2-3	TRBV5-6	CASSFYGRDTDTQYF	TGTGCCAGCAGCTTTTACGGGAGGGACACAGATACGCAGTATTTT
once	.	TRBJ1-6	TRBV5-1	CASRIQGVNSPLHF	TGCGCCAGCAGGATACAGGGAGTAAATTCACCCCTCCACTTT
.	.	TRBJ1-1	TRBV5-1	CASSFHGIGSTEAFF	TGCGCCAGCAGCTTCCATGGTATTGGGAGCACTGAAGCTTTCTTT
once	.	TRBJ1-5	TRBV5-5	CASSYQGGAAIQPQHF	TGTGCCAGCAGCTACCAAGGTGGGGCGGCAATCCAGCCCCAGCATTTT
.	TRBD1	TRBJ1-4	TRBV2	CASSGRTGPNEKLFF	TGTGCCAGCAGCGGGCGGACAGGGCCTAATGAAAAACTGTTTTTT
.	TRBD2	TRBJ2-1	TRBV7-6	CASSLGELLAGAEQFF	TGTGCCAGCAGCTTAGGCGAGCTTCTAGCGGGAGCTGAGCAGTTCTTC
.	.	TRBJ1-6	TRBV20-1	CSASGQPSNSPLHF	TGCAGTGCTAGTGGACAGCCGTCGAATTCACCCCTCCACTTT
.	.	TRBJ2-2	TRBV12-3/TRBV12-4	CASSFLGTGELFF	TGTGCCAGCAGTTTTTTAGGGACCGGGGAGCTGTTTTTT